The clone carrying this TCR beta chain was counted only a few times. Its antigen is not known. PCR amplification relied on 60 Vbeta primers (plus 13 Jbeta primers). Data came from immunoSEQ multiplex PCR; TCRdb stores just in-frame clones and leaves some out. The sample lists about 140,000 clones, roughly 80% occurring once. This sample stems from a study of cytomegalovirus exposure and HLA in healthy donors. Study-level results: Researchers counted about 150 TCR beta chains as cytomegalovirus-associated. An Asian-associated ancestry cluster reportedly showed fewer N-insertions than the approximately 650-donor mean in a later analysis.

V was pared by 0 bases and J by 9 bases, with 6 bases of the junction left unmatched. Germline V CDR1 and CDR2: SGHTS, YDEGEE. The CDR3 totals 15 residues. When sampled, the donors appeared nominally healthy, though they likely had unrecorded immune exposures. The source of this sequence is a woman aged 45-59 years in good health and CMV-seropositive. The material sequenced was PBMCs. The chain uses TRBV5-8 and TRBJ1-6, with 7 bases identical to TRBD1. The CDR3 spells CASSLVQGGGSPLHF. Here the CDR3 DNA reads TGTGCCAGCAGCTTGGTGCAGGGGGGTGGTTCACCCCTCCACTTT.